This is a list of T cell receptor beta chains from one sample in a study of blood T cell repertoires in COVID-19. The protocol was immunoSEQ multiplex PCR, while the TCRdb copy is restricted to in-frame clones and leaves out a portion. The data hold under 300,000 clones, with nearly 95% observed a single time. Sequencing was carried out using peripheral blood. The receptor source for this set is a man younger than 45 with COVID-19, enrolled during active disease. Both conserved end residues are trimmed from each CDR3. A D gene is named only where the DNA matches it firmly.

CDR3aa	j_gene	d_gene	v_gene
ASSVDTYTEAF	TRBJ1-1	-	TRBV9
ASSLGGPGANVLT	TRBJ2-6	-	TRBV5-1
ASSLLVSDTQY	TRBJ2-3	-	TRBV7-3
ATSRDMAGEPQH	TRBJ1-5	-	TRBV15
ASRWAMETQY	TRBJ2-5	-	TRBV9
AISESQTNTEAF	TRBJ1-1	-	TRBV10-3
ASSPGLAHSGNTIY	TRBJ1-3	-	TRBV18
ASSQVEGSGYT	TRBJ1-2	-	TRBV5-4
ASSSGHKITEAF	TRBJ1-1	-	TRBV6-5
ASSFSGGQGGTEAF	TRBJ1-1	TRBD1	TRBV11-2
ASSQVMTGTLVGYT	TRBJ1-2	-	TRBV4-1
ASSQEAGGSYEQY	TRBJ2-7	TRBD2	TRBV3-1/TRBV3-2
ASSPRTGGGEAF	TRBJ1-1	TRBD1	TRBV5-1
ASSPWEGGTGGTEAF	TRBJ1-1	TRBD1	TRBV6-6
ASSLGGSQETQY	TRBJ2-5	-	TRBV5-1
ARDKMITTGEQY	TRBJ2-7	-	TRBV10-1